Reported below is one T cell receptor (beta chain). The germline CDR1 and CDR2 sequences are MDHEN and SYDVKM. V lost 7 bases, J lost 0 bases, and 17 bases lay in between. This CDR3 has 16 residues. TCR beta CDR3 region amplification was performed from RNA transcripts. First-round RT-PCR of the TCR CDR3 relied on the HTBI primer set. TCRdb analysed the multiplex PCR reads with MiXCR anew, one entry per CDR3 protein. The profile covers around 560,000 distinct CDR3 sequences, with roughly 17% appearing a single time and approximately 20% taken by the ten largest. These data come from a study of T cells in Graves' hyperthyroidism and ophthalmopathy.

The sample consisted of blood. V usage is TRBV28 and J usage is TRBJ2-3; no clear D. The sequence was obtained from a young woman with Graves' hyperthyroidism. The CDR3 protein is CASKVPLQVSTDTQYF. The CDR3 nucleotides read TGTGCCAGCAAGGTTCCACTCCAGGTCAGCACAGATACGCAGTATTTT. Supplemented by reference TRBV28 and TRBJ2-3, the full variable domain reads DVKVTQSSRYLVKRTGEKVFLECVQDMDHENMFWYRQDPGLGLRLIYFSYDVKMKEKGDIPEGYSVSREKKERFSLILESASTNQTSMYLCASKVPLQVSTDTQYFGPGTRLTVL.